This record looks at one T cell receptor (beta chain) sequence and its context. Its target is not known. The read terminates 3 residues ahead of where the CDR3 ends, so the germline J gene completes it. The protocol was immunoSEQ multiplex PCR, while the TCRdb copy is restricted to in-frame clones and leaves out a portion. This table lists 40,000 to 55,000 clones. This specimen comes from a study of T cells in women clearing cervical HPV infection. Study-level points and caveats: CIN3+ cases had significantly higher TCR richness than controls; evenness did not differ. Controls had more TRBV6-7 (approximately 0.16%) than cases (roughly 0.11%). Each sample's T-cell count was unknown, possibly confounding richness.

Between the trimmed V and J ends, which lost 0 bases and 9 bases, there was a span of 12 bases. Germline-derived CDR1 and CDR2 are SNHLY and FYNNEI. The CDR3 runs to 15 residues. Sample: blood buffy coat. The source is a woman aged 18 to 75 with a cervical HPV16 infection that either progressed to CIN3+ or cleared (not recorded which). J is TRBJ1-6 and V is TRBV2, with D unresolved. CDR3 in amino acids: CASSEAPGVGSPLHF. The sequenced part of the CDR3 DNA is TGTGCCAGCAGTGAAGCCCCCGGGGTAGGTTCACCC.